This TCR beta chain was captured by sequencing in a study of T cells in localized non-small cell lung cancer. Overall study results and limits: In uninvolved adjacent lung, T cell clonality reached its highest value, exceeding tumor. Owing to sequencing of a solitary tumor region, heterogeneity cannot be discounted. Adjacent lung tissue had a median approximately 57 of the top 100 clones found in the tumor. Higher blood T cell density tracked longer overall survival.

Notes on this clone: Its specificity is unknown.

Clones were read by immunoSEQ multiplex PCR, and TCRdb kept only the in-frame ones, dropping some. The table lists 30,000 to 45,000 clones, approximately 90% of them singletons. Trimming removed 1 base from V and 4 bases from J, with 16 bases in between. Germline-derived CDR1 and CDR2 are SEHNR and FQNEAQ (reference sequence). The CDR3 covers 16 residues. Specimen: peripheral blood, collected before any cancer treatment. The sequence derives from a woman aged 40-75 years with stage I lung adenocarcinoma. The chain uses TRBV7-9 and TRBJ1-1; D might be TRBD1 (5 bases). The CDR3 DNA reads TGTGCCAGCAGCTTAGGTCAGGGAAGAGGCGGCACTGAAGCTTTCTTT. This codes for CASSLGQGRGGTEAFF.